This T cell receptor beta chain appears in the sequencing data of a study of beta chain features in type 1 diabetes. This clone was seen a few times. Reverse transcription of all isolated RNA meant that expressed TCRB transcripts were sequenced. Sequencing was performed with immunoSEQ multiplex PCR; in TCRdb, only in-frame clones are kept and a portion is missing. The repertoire holds around 280,000 clones, 8% seen once, with roughly 1% in the top ten. This CDR3 comprises 13 residues. V lost 4 bases and J lost 5; bases outside the gene matches: 3. Germline lookup yields CDR1 SGHTA and CDR2 FQGTGA. The TCR sequence derives from a woman younger than 30 in good health. Material: central memory CD4+ T cells from blood. The chain uses TRBV7-3 and TRBJ2-5; 8 nucleotides align to TRBD1. CDR3 bases: TGTGCCAGCAGCTCGGGACAGGTTGAGACCCAGTACTTC. Protein: CASSSGQVETQYF. Variable domain in full (rest from reference TRBV7-3 and TRBJ2-5): GAGVSQTPSNKVTEKGKYVELRCDPISGHTALYWYRQSLGQGPEFLIYFQGTGAADDSGLPNDRFFAVRPEGSVSTLKIQRTERGDSAVYLCASSSGQVETQYFGPGTRLLVL.